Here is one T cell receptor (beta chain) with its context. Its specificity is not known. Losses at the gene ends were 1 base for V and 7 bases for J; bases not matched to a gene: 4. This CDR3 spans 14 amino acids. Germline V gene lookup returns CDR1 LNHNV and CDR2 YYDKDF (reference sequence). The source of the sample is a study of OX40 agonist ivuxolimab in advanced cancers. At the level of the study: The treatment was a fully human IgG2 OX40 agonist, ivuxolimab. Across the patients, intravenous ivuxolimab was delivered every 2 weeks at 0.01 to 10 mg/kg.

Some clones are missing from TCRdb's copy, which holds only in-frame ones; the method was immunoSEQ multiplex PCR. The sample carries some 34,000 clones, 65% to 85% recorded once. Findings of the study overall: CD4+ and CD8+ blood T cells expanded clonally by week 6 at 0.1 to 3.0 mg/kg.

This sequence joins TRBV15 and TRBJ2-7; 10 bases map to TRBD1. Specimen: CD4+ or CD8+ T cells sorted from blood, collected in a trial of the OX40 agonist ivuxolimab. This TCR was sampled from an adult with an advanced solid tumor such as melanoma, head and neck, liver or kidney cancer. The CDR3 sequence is CATSRGQGAREQYF. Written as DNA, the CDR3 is TGTGCCACCAGCAGAGGACAGGGGGCGCGGGAGCAGTACTTC.